The T cell receptor (beta chain) under discussion was sequenced for a study of cytomegalovirus exposure and HLA in healthy donors. Points from the study as a whole: When analyzed later, the rates of TCR association showed variation by HLA locus, with DRB1 the most and HLA-C the fewest. Association of a missense DCLRE1C variant with TCR beta V- and J-gene trimming was reported in a later analysis. Researchers catalogued approximately 160 TCR beta chains as cytomegalovirus-associated.

This CDR3 comprises 13 residues. Germline V gene data show CDR1 as LGHNA and CDR2 as YSLEER. The PCR contained 60 Vbeta and 13 Jbeta primers. Profiled with immunoSEQ multiplex PCR; TCRdb holds only in-frame clones, not every one. The sample contains about 180,000 clones, about 78% of which appear only once. This clone occurred once. What it binds is unknown. At one boundary the junction diverges from the germline segment, which might be a read error. The sample was PBMCs. This receptor was obtained from a man in his 60s in good health and CMV-seronegative. The chain is built from TRBV4-3 and TRBJ2-7; D unresolved. The CDR3 reads CASSQVVFSGHHF. CDR3 sequence (DNA): TGCGCCAGCAGCCAAGTTGTGTTCAGTGGGCATCACTTC.